Each of the 13 T cell receptor beta chains below was sequenced from the same sample in a study of T cells in localized non-small cell lung cancer. The table came from immunoSEQ multiplex PCR; TCRdb's copy has only in-frame clones and leaves some out. The sample includes over 25,000 clones, 78% of them seen just once. Source: peripheral blood, taken before any cancer treatment. The receptors shown here come from a male donor aged 60 or older with stage II squamous cell lung carcinoma.

The CDR3 is CASGRAGANVLTF. The CDR3 nucleotides read TGTGCCAGTGGGAGGGCTGGGGCCAACGTCCTGACTTTC. The J gene is TRBJ2-6, the V gene TRBV19; 7 nucleotides agree with TRBD2. This CDR3 comprises 13 residues. The V gene end was trimmed by 8 bases and the J gene end by 2 bases; junction bases not matched to a gene: 0. Per the germline V gene, CDR1 is LNHDA and CDR2 is SQIVND (reference sequence).

This clone has only a few counts. The gene calls are TRBV13 and TRBJ2-2; D possibly corresponds to TRBD1 (6 bases). The CDR3 spans 16 residues. Germline CDR1 reads PRHDT; CDR2 reads FYEKMQ (reference sequence). V was clipped by 0 bases and J by 6 bases, with 14 bases between them. This chain's CDR3 is CASSLGTQGQAGELFF. The CDR3 DNA follows: TGTGCCAGCAGCTTAGGGACACAGGGCCAAGCCGGGGAGCTGTTTTTT.

The chain combines TRBV30 with TRBJ1-2; no clear D. The V end lost 3 bases, the J end lost 4 bases, and 12 bases lay between the germline ends. CDR3 size: 13 residues. Germline V lookup: CDR1 GTSNPN, CDR2 SVGIG (reference sequence). The CDR3 region is CAWREGSFYGYTF. CDR3 sequence (DNA): TGTGCCTGGAGAGAAGGGAGTTTCTATGGCTACACCTTC.

The V gene is TRBV14, the J gene TRBJ1-3; tentatively, D is TRBD1 (6 bases). Germline loops: CDR1 SGHDN, CDR2 FVKESK. The ends were cut back, 4 bases at V and 0 bases at J, with 10 bases in the middle. This CDR3 has 15 residues. DNA of the CDR3: TGTGCCAGCAGCCCGCAGGGGTTCTCTGGAAACACCATATATTTT. It specifies CASSPQGFSGNTIYF. Variable domain in full (rest from reference TRBV14 and TRBJ1-3): EAGVTQFPSHSVIEKGQTVTLRCDPISGHDNLYWYRRVMGKEIKFLLHFVKESKQDESGMPNNRFLAERTGGTYSTLKVQPAELEDSGVYFCASSPQGFSGNTIYFGEGSWLTVV.

The chain has TRBV6-6 and TRBJ1-3; possible D gene TRBD1, 6 bases. V was clipped by 2 bases and J by 4 bases, with 12 bases between them. Germline CDR1 and CDR2: MNHNY and SVGAGI (reference sequence). CDR3 size: 15 residues. The CDR3 nucleotides read TGTGCCAGCAGTTACAATACAGGGACAGGAAACACCATATATTTT. This encodes CASSYNTGTGNTIYF.

The chain carries TRBV25-1 and TRBJ2-5, with D unclear. The CDR3 loop spans 14 amino acids. Looked up from germline, CDR1 is MGHDK and CDR2 is SYGVNS. V lost 2 bases, J lost 2 bases, and 9 bases lay in between. The CDR3 nucleotides are TGTGCCAGCAGTGAAATCGTCAGTCAAGAGACCCAGTACTTC. Translation: CASSEIVSQETQYF.

The sample holds a few counts of this clone. The rearrangement links TRBV9 to TRBJ2-1; D is uncertain. From germline, CDR1 is SGDLS and CDR2 YYNGEE. Trimming took off 4 bases at V and 0 bases at J, with 11 bases between the two ends. This CDR3 spans 15 amino acids. CDR3 sequence: CASSSSLLSYNEQFF. CDR3 in DNA: TGTGCCAGCAGCAGCAGCTTACTCTCCTACAATGAGCAGTTCTTC.

J is TRBJ2-3 and V is TRBV2; 11 nucleotides align to TRBD2. The CDR3 loop spans 18 amino acids. In germline, CDR1 is SNHLY, CDR2 FYNNEI. Unmatched junction bases numbered 13, after V lost 6 bases and J lost 2 bases. This CDR3 reads CASRRGLAALPATDTQYF. Here the CDR3 DNA reads TGTGCCAGCAGAAGGGGACTAGCGGCTCTTCCCGCCACAGATACGCAGTATTTT.

V gene TRBV2 combines with J gene TRBJ1-4; 10 bases align to TRBD1. J was trimmed by 7 bases and V by 6 bases; bases with no gene match: 14. CDR3 length: 17 amino acids. In germline, CDR1 is SNHLY, CDR2 FYNNEI. The CDR3, as DNA: TGTGCCAGCAGGGACAGGGGGGCCCTCATTGAGGGTGAAAAACTGTTTTTT. Protein sequence: CASRDRGALIEGEKLFF.

The V call is TRBV7-3, the J call TRBJ2-6, with D maybe TRBD2 (6 bases). Per germline, CDR1 SGHTA and CDR2 FQGTGA. With 2 bases removed from V and 1 base from J, the gap between germline ends came to 6 bases. The CDR3 is 15 amino acids. The CDR3 region is CASSLAGSGANVLTF. The CDR3 region has the DNA TGTGCCAGCAGCTTAGCGGGGTCTGGGGCCAACGTCCTGACTTTC.

V and J are TRBV30 and TRBJ1-1, with D maybe TRBD1 (5 bases). The V end was cut by 0 bases, the J end by 0 bases, with 11 bases between. The CDR3 is 15 residues long. Germline loops: CDR1 GTSNPN, CDR2 SVGIG (reference sequence). The CDR3 is CAWSVAGRMNTEAFF. In DNA form, the CDR3 reads TGTGCCTGGAGTGTAGCGGGGCGGATGAACACTGAAGCTTTCTTT.

The CDR3 DNA follows: TGCGCCAGCAGCTTGCAGGGTAGTATCTACGAGCAGTACTTC. Encoded protein: CASSLQGSIYEQYF. This chain joins TRBV5-1 and TRBJ2-7; D may be TRBD1 (5 bases). V was clipped by 1 base and J by 3 bases, with 11 bases between them. This CDR3 is 14 amino acids long. Germline V gene data show CDR1 as SGHRS and CDR2 as YFSETQ.

The V gene is TRBV5-4, the J gene TRBJ1-4; D remains unclear. V was trimmed by 3 bases and J by 0 bases, leaving 15 bases between them. Germline loops: CDR1 SGHNT, CDR2 YYREEE (reference sequence). The CDR3 consists of 17 residues. The DNA of the CDR3 is TGTGCCAGCAGCTCAATGGACTCCCTTACAACTAATGAAAAACTGTTTTTT. It codes for CASSSMDSLTTNEKLFF.